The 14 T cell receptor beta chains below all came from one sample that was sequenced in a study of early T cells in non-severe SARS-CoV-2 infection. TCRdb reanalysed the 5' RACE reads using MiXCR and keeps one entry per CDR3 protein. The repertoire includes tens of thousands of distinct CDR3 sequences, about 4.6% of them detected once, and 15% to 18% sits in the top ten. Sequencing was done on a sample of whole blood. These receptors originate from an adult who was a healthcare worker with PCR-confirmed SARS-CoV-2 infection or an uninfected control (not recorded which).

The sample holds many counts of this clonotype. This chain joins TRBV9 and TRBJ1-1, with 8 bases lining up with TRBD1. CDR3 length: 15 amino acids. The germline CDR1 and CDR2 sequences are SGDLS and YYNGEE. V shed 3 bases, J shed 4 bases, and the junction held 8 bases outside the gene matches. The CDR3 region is CASSAPTGVVTEAFF. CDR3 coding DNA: TGTGCCAGCAGCGCCCCGACAGGGGTGGTCACTGAAGCTTTCTTT. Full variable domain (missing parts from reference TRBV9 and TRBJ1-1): DSGVTQTPKHLITATGQRVTLRCSPRSGDLSVYWYQQSLDQGLQFLIQYYNGEERAKGNILERFSAQQFPDLHSELNLSSLELGDSALYFCASSAPTGVVTEAFFGQGTRLTVV.

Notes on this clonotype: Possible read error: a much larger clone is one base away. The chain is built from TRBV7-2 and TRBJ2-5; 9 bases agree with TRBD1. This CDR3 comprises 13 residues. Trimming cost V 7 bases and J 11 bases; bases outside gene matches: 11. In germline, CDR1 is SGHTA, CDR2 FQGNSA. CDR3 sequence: CASNSRDRAPQYF. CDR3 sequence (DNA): TGTGCCAGCAACTCCCGGGACAGGGCTCCGCAGTACTTC.

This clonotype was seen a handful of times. CDR3 in amino acids: CASSPTGSGTGELFF. In DNA form, the CDR3 reads TGTGCCAGCAGCCCCACTGGGTCGGGCACCGGGGAGCTGTTTTTT. This rearrangement joins TRBV9 to TRBJ2-2; D not resolved. V was trimmed by 4 bases and J by 4 bases, leaving 14 bases between them. In germline, CDR1 is SGDLS, CDR2 YYNGEE. The CDR3 consists of 15 residues.

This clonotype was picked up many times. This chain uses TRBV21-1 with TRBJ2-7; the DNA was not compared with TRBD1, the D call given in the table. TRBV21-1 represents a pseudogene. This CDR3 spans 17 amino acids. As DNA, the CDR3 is TGTGCCAGCGAGGGCAGGGTTAGCCCCCAGAAGTCCTACGAGCAGTACTTC. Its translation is CASEGRVSPQKSYEQYF.

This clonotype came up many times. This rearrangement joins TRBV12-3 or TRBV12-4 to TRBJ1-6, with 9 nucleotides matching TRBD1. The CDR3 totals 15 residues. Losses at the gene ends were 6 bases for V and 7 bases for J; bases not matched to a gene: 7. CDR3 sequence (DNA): TGTGCCAGCAGACCCTCGGGGACAGGGAATTCACCCCTCCACTTT. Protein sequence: CASRPSGTGNSPLHF.

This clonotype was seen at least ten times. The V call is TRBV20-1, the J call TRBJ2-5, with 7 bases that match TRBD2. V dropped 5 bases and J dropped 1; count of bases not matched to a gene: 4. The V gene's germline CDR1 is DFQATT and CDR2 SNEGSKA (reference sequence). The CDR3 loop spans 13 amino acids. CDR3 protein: CSAPRGGQETQYF. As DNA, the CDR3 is TGCAGTGCTCCCCGCGGGGGCCAAGAGACCCAGTACTTC.

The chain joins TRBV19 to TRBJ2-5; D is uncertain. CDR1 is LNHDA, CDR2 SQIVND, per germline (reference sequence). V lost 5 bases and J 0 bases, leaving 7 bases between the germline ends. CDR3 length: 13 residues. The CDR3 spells CASSGQHQETQYF. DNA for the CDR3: TGTGCCAGTAGTGGGCAGCACCAAGAGACCCAGTACTTC.

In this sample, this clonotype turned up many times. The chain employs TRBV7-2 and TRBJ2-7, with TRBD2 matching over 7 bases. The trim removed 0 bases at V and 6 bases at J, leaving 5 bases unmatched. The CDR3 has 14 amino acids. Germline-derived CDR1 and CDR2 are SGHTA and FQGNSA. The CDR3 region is CASSLAVAGVEQYF. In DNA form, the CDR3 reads TGTGCCAGCAGCTTAGCGGTTGCGGGGGTCGAGCAGTACTTC.

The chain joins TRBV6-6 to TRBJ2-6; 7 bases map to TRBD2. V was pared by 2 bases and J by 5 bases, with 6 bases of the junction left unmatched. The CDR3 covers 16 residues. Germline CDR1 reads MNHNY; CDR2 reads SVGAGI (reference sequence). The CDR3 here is CASSYEGRAWANVLTF. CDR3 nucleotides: TGTGCCAGCAGTTACGAAGGGAGGGCTTGGGCCAACGTCCTGACTTTC.

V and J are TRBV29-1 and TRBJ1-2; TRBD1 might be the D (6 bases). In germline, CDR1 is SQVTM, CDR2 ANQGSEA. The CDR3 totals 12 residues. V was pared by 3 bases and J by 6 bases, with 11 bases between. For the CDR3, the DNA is TGCAGCGTTGACGTACAGGGAGATGGCTACACCTTC. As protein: CSVDVQGDGYTF.

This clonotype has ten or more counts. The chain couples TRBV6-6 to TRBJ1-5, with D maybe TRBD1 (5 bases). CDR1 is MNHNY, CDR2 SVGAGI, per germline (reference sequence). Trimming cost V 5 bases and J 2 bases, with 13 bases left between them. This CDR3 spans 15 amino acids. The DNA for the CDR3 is TGTGCCAGCAGTCTGGGGGGTGATGGCAATCAGCCCCAGCATTTT. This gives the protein CASSLGGDGNQPQHF.

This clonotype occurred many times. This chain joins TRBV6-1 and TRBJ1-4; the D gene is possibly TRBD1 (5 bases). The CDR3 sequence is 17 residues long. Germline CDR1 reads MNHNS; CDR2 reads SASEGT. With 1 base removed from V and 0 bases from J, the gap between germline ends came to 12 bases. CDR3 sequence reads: CASSEGPGLATNEKLFF. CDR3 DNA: TGTGCCAGCAGTGAAGGCCCAGGGTTGGCAACTAATGAAAAACTGTTTTTT.

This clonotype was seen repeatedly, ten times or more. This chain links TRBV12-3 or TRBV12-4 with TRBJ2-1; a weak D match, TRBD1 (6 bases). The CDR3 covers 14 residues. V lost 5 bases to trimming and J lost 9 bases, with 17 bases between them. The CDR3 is CASSGGHGYGEQFF. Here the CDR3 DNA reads TGTGCCAGCAGTGGGGGACATGGGTATGGTGAGCAGTTCTTC.

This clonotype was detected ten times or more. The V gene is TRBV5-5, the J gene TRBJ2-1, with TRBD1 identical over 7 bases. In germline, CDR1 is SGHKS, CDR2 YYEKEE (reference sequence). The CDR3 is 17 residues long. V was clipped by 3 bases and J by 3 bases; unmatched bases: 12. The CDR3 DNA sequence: TGTGCCAGCAGCTGGCGACCGACAGGGACATACTACAATGAGCAGTTCTTC. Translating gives CASSWRPTGTYYNEQFF.